The 27 T cell receptor beta chains listed next were all sequenced from one sample in a study of cytomegalovirus exposure and HLA in healthy donors. Primers: 60 Vbeta forward and 13 Jbeta reverse. Measured with immunoSEQ multiplex PCR; TCRdb has only the in-frame clones, and not every one. The table includes roughly 70,000 clones, around two thirds detected once. The specimen was PBMCs. These receptor sequences come from a human donor in good health.

This clone was observed a handful of times. This chain uses TRBV7-8 with TRBJ2-2; TRBD2 aligns across 10 bases. The germline gives CDR1 SGHVS, CDR2 FQNEAQ. Trimming took 2 bases from V and 7 from J; bases not matched to a gene: 7. The CDR3 is made up of 16 amino acids. CDR3 sequence: CASSLLGTSAVGELFF. The CDR3 DNA reads as TGTGCCAGCAGCTTACTCGGGACTAGCGCGGTCGGGGAGCTGTTTTTT.

This chain uses TRBV7-9 with TRBJ1-2; D is unclear. CDR3 length: 14 amino acids. Germline CDR1 reads SEHNR; CDR2 reads FQNEAQ (reference sequence). Trimming shortened V by 1 base and J by 2 bases, and 8 bases separated the two germline ends. CDR3 amino acids: CASSLDGRNYGYTF. CDR3 DNA sequence: TGTGCCAGCAGCTTAGACGGCAGGAACTATGGCTACACCTTC.

The CDR3 DNA is TGTGCCAGCACCTTAGGTCCAGGGGGCGATGGCTACACCTTC. Its protein is CASTLGPGGDGYTF. V usage is TRBV6-6 and J usage is TRBJ1-2, with 8 bases aligning to TRBD1. The CDR3 totals 14 residues. The junction had 10 bases not matched to a gene; V was cut back by 7 bases and J by 6 bases. CDR1 is MNHNY and CDR2 is SVGAGI in the germline V gene (reference sequence).

The CDR3 coding sequence is TGTGCCAGCAGCTCCACAACAGGGGTTCTAGCCAAAAACATTCAGTACTTC. This sequence encodes CASSSTTGVLAKNIQYF. The chain combines TRBV5-6 with TRBJ2-4, with 7 nucleotides matching TRBD1. The CDR3 loop spans 17 amino acids. Losses at the gene ends were 3 bases for V and 0 bases for J; bases not matched to a gene: 9. CDR1 and CDR2 from the germline V gene are SGHDT and YYEEEE.

The rearrangement links TRBV30 to TRBJ1-3, with D possibly TRBD1 on 5 matching bases. Germline CDR1 is GTSNPN and CDR2 is SVGIG (reference sequence). The CDR3 is made up of 12 amino acids. The V end was cut by 4 bases, the J end by 1 base, with 5 bases between. The CDR3 reads CAWKGSGNTIYF. CDR3 DNA: TGTGCCTGGAAGGGGTCTGGAAACACCATATATTTT.

This rearrangement joins TRBV7-9 to TRBJ2-3; 8 nucleotides line up with TRBD2. Trimming removed 5 bases from V and 5 bases from J; junction bases left unmatched: 6. Germline V lookup: CDR1 SEHNR, CDR2 FQNEAQ (reference sequence). The CDR3 contains 14 residues. This chain's CDR3 is CASSLKRERDTQYF. CDR3 nucleotides: TGTGCCAGCAGCCTTAAGCGGGAGAGAGATACGCAGTATTTT.

This clone has more than one count but fewer than ten. The chain has TRBV25-1 and TRBJ1-5; 11 positions agree with TRBD1. The CDR3 covers 14 residues. Germline values: CDR1 MGHDK, CDR2 SYGVNS. V lost 2 bases, J lost 6 bases, and 0 bases stayed unmatched. The DNA for the CDR3 is TGTGCCAGCAGTGAAGGGACAGGGGGTCAGCCCCAGCATTTT. It translates to CASSEGTGGQPQHF.

This chain joins TRBV13 and TRBJ2-7, with a weak D call TRBD2 (5 bases). The CDR3 runs to 14 residues. The V gene's germline CDR1 is PRHDT and CDR2 FYEKMQ (reference sequence). Between the trimmed V and J ends, which lost 4 bases and 2 bases, there was a span of 12 bases. CDR3 sequence reads: CASSSRGYTYEQYF. The CDR3 nucleotides read TGTGCCAGCAGCTCCCGGGGTTATACCTACGAGCAGTACTTC.

This chain uses TRBV9 with TRBJ2-7; D is possibly TRBD2 (7 bases). V lost 6 bases to trimming and J lost 7 bases, with 17 bases between them. Germline V CDR1 and CDR2: SGDLS, YYNGEE. The CDR3 covers 13 residues. Here the CDR3 reads CASNRRGANEQYF. The CDR3 nucleotides read TGTGCCAGCAACCGCCGGGGGGCGAATGAGCAGTACTTC.

CDR3 DNA sequence: TGTGCCAGCCGTCGCTCGGGAGAGAATTCACCCCTCCACTTT. Translation: CASRRSGENSPLHF. The chain has TRBV6-1 and TRBJ1-6; D gene uncertain. The CDR3 spans 14 residues. CDR1 is MNHNS and CDR2 is SASEGT in the germline V gene. Trimming took 8 bases from V and 7 from J, leaving 15 bases between them.

The chain recombines TRBV11-2 with TRBJ2-5; 15 nucleotides agree with TRBD2. The germline CDR1 and CDR2 sequences are SGHAT and FQNNGV. There are 17 residues in the CDR3. Trimming took 1 base from V and 2 from J; bases not matched to a gene: 2. In DNA, the CDR3 is TGTGCCAGCAGCTTAGGGGGACTAGCGGGAGGTCAAGAGACCCAGTACTTC. Protein product: CASSLGGLAGGQETQYF.

The gene calls are TRBV11-2 and TRBJ2-5; the D gene is possibly TRBD1 (5 bases). The end of the DNA is better explained by TRBJ2-7, so the J call may be wrong. The CDR3 covers 16 residues. Germline CDR1 SGHAT, CDR2 FQNNGV. DNA of the CDR3: TGTGCCAGCAGCGAACCCCAGGGATCCCCTCGGTACGAGCAGTACTTC. Translating gives CASSEPQGSPRYEQYF.

The chain has TRBV7-3 and TRBJ2-3; tentative D call: TRBD2 (6 bases). Germline V gene sequence: CDR1 SGHTA, CDR2 FQGTGA. The V gene lost 2 bases and the J gene lost 6 bases, with 9 bases spanning the gap. There are 13 residues in the CDR3. The CDR3 bases are TGTGCCAGCAGCTTAGGGACTGGGGATACGCAGTATTTT. Amino acids: CASSLGTGDTQYF.

The chain recombines TRBV9 with TRBJ2-1, with TRBD2 matching over 8 bases. CDR1 and CDR2 (germline): SGDLS, YYNGEE. Losses at the gene ends were 0 bases for V and 8 bases for J; bases not matched to a gene: 4. The CDR3 consists of 14 residues. The CDR3 region has the DNA TGTGCCAGCAGCGTAGGCGGGGGGTATGATGAGCAGTTCTTC. As protein: CASSVGGGYDEQFF.

Only a few counts were recorded for this clone. This chain connects TRBV5-1 to TRBJ2-7, with 7 bases aligning to TRBD1. CDR3 length equals 14 residues. CDR1 is SGHRS, CDR2 YFSETQ, per germline. Trimming cost V 4 bases and J 2 bases; bases outside gene matches: 6. The CDR3 loop reads CASSRDSTPYEQYF. CDR3 DNA: TGCGCCAGCAGCCGGGACAGCACCCCCTACGAGCAGTACTTC.

The CDR3 bases are TGTGCCAGCAGCTTAAAGGTAGCGGGAGGATGGGAGACCCAGTACTTC. Its translation is CASSLKVAGGWETQYF. The chain uses TRBV7-9 and TRBJ2-5; 10 nucleotides align to TRBD2. This CDR3 region has 16 residues. Germline trimming cut 2 bases from V and 5 bases from J; bases unmatched to any gene: 8. Germline values: CDR1 SEHNR, CDR2 FQNEAQ (reference sequence).

This clone was picked up one time. The gene calls are TRBV5-1 and TRBJ2-1; D gene unclear. Germline CDR1 and CDR2: SGHRS and YFSETQ. The V end lost 0 bases, the J end lost 0 bases, and 7 bases lay between the germline ends. The CDR3 is 15 amino acids. CDR3 sequence (DNA): TGCGCCAGCAGCTTGGCCGTTAGCTCCTACAATGAGCAGTTCTTC. Amino acid sequence: CASSLAVSSYNEQFF.

The V call is TRBV9, the J call TRBJ2-2, with a tentative D call TRBD2 (5 bases). The CDR3 totals 14 residues. Deletions cut 4 bases from V and 7 bases from J, with 14 bases between. Germline loops: CDR1 SGDLS, CDR2 YYNGEE. CDR3 DNA: TGTGCCAGCAGCTACGAGGGTGGGTACGGGGAGCTGTTTTTT. It translates to CASSYEGGYGELFF.

This chain joins TRBV6-1 and TRBJ2-5, with D possibly being TRBD2 (5 bases). The V and J ends lost 6 bases and 5 bases respectively, with 10 bases between them. The CDR3 sequence is 12 residues long. The V gene's germline CDR1 is MNHNS and CDR2 SASEGT. CDR3 DNA sequence: TGTGCCAGCAGGGTGTCGGGGGAGACCCAGTACTTC. Translating gives CASRVSGETQYF.

This clone appeared a few times. The chain recombines TRBV4-1 with TRBJ2-7; 12 nucleotides line up with TRBD2. V was clipped by 3 bases and J by 4 bases; unmatched bases: 7. The CDR3 runs to 16 residues. Germline V gene sequence: CDR1 MGHRA, CDR2 YSYEKL. The CDR3 sequence is CASSQDGTSGLYEQYF. The CDR3 bases are TGCGCCAGCAGCCAGGACGGGACTAGCGGGTTATACGAGCAGTACTTC.

V gene TRBV25-1 combines with J gene TRBJ1-1; possibly TRBD1 for D (5 bases). CDR1 is MGHDK, CDR2 SYGVNS, per germline. This CDR3 is built from 15 residues. Trimming pared 2 bases from V and 1 base from J, leaving 11 bases between. CDR3 amino acids: CASSEGGTENTEAFF. As DNA, the CDR3 is TGTGCCAGCAGTGAAGGGGGGACGGAGAACACTGAAGCTTTCTTT.

This chain uses TRBV6-1 with TRBJ2-2; TRBD1 aligns across 11 bases. V was clipped by 4 bases and J by 7 bases; unmatched bases: 5. CDR1 and CDR2 (germline): MNHNS, SASEGT. The CDR3 is 15 residues long. CDR3 DNA sequence: TGTGCCAGCAGTGGGACAGGGGGCGGTAGCGGGGAGCTGTTTTTT. It is translated as CASSGTGGGSGELFF.

This clone has a count of ten or more. The chain joins TRBV25-1 to TRBJ1-4; the D is unclear. The CDR3 extends over 16 amino acids. Germline loops: CDR1 MGHDK, CDR2 SYGVNS. The germline V and J ends were trimmed by 5 bases and 6 bases, with 19 bases remaining between them. CDR3 in DNA: TGTGCCAGCAGTTTCCACGTAGGGAGACCTTATGAAAAACTGTTTTTT. It codes for CASSFHVGRPYEKLFF.

This chain connects TRBV19 to TRBJ1-3; TRBD1 might be the D (6 bases). Trimming cost V 5 bases and J 0 bases, with 11 bases left between them. The germline CDR1 and CDR2 sequences are LNHDA and SQIVND (reference sequence). The CDR3 extends over 15 amino acids. The CDR3 loop is CASSQRQASGNTIYF. The CDR3 coding sequence is TGTGCCAGTAGTCAACGACAGGCCTCTGGAAACACCATATATTTT.

The chain carries TRBV28 and TRBJ2-3, with 10 positions matching TRBD1. The CDR3 contains 16 residues. With V trimmed by 2 bases and J by 7 bases, 9 bases remained unmatched. Germline assignment: CDR1 MDHEN and CDR2 SYDVKM. The DNA for the CDR3 is TGTGCCAGCAGTTTAGACAGGGGGCGGCATGGATATACGCAGTATTTT. Protein: CASSLDRGRHGYTQYF.

The chain couples TRBV4-1 to TRBJ2-3, with 10 bases matching TRBD2. This CDR3 is 17 amino acids long. Germline values: CDR1 MGHRA, CDR2 YSYEKL. The trim removed 5 bases at V and 2 bases at J, leaving 10 bases unmatched. The CDR3 nucleotides read TGCGCCAGCAGCTCATCTAGCGGGAGCTTTTACACAGATACGCAGTATTTT. It encodes CASSSSSGSFYTDTQYF.

V usage is TRBV6-5 and J usage is TRBJ2-2; possible D gene TRBD2, 6 bases. The germline V gene encodes CDR1 MNHEY and CDR2 SVGAGI. The CDR3 length is 16 residues. V was clipped by 0 bases and J by 4 bases, with 12 bases between them. CDR3 amino acids: CASSYSGVGGTGELFF. As DNA, the CDR3 is TGTGCCAGCAGTTACTCCGGGGTCGGGGGCACCGGGGAGCTGTTTTTT.